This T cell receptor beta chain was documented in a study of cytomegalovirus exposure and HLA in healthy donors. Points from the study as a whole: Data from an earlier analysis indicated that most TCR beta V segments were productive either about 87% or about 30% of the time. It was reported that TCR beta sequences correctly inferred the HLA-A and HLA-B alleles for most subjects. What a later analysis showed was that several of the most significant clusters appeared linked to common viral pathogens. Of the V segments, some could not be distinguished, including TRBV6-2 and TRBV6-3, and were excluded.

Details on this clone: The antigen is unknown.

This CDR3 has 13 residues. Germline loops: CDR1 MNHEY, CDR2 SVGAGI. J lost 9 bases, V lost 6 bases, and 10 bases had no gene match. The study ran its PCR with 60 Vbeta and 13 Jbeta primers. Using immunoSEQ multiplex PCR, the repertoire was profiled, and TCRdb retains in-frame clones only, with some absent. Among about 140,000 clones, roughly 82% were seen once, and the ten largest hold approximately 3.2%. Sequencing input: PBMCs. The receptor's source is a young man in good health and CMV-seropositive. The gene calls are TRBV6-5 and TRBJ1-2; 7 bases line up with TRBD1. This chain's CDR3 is CASREPGTVSYTF. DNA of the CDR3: TGTGCCAGCAGGGAACCCGGGACAGTAAGCTACACCTTC.